This passage covers 14 T cell receptor beta chains from one sample sequenced in a study of T cells in Graves' hyperthyroidism and ophthalmopathy (dated by TCRdb to about 2019). Library prep was done by multiplex PCR. The sequencer listed for this sample is Illumina HiSeq 2000. The TCR beta CDR3 regions were amplified from RNA transcripts. The first round of RT-PCR for the TCR CDR3 was performed with the HTBI primer set and the Qiagen OneStep RT-PCR kit. Through fastp at Q25 and MiXCR, TCRdb rebuilt clones from the public reads, retaining in-frame beta chains. Each CDR3 protein appears once, grouped with its most common genes and DNA. Here the sample has fewer than 45,000 distinct CDR3 sequences; just under 50% occur a single time. About 6% of the sample is held by the ten biggest clonotypes. Sequenced sample: blood. The receptor set was obtained from a woman aged 45-65 years with Graves' hyperthyroidism that later progressed to Graves' ophthalmopathy.

As to this clonotype: A read error may account for a junction end that differs from germline. This chain uses TRBV7-7 with TRBJ2-5; maybe TRBD1 (7 bases). The germline gives CDR1 SSHAT, CDR2 FNYEAQ (reference sequence). The length of the CDR3 is 14 residues. The CDR3 nucleotides are TGTGCTAGCAACGCGGGACAGCCTCAAGAGACCCAGTACTTC. It yields the protein CASNAGQPQETQYF.

This clonotype was counted ten times or more. The genes are TRBV6-2 or TRBV6-3 and TRBJ2-7; D ambiguous. Trimming removed 7 bases at V and 4 bases at J, with 14 bases between. Per germline, CDR1 MNHEY and CDR2 SVGEGT. The CDR3 is 13 residues long. The DNA for the CDR3 is TGTGCCAGCACGCCGGGCTTATCATACGAGCAGTACTTC. Amino acid sequence: CASTPGLSYEQYF.

By share of the sample, this clonotype is medium-sized. The CDR3 loop reads CSAFSSDPYEQYF. The CDR3 DNA reads as TGCAGTGCTTTCTCTAGCGACCCCTACGAGCAGTACTTC. V and J are TRBV20-1 and TRBJ2-7; TRBD2 is a possible D gene (6 bases). Germline-derived CDR1 and CDR2 are DFQATT and SNEGSKA (reference sequence). V lost 5 bases and J lost 2, with 13 bases in between. The CDR3 is 13 residues long.

The V gene is TRBV7-9, the J gene TRBJ2-7; 11 bases line up with TRBD1. CDR1 and CDR2 (germline): SEHNR, FQNEAQ (reference sequence). J lost 3 bases, V lost 5 bases, and 3 bases had no gene match. There are 14 residues in the CDR3. DNA of the CDR3: TGTGCCAGCAGCGGGACAGGGGGTTACTACGAGCAGTACTTC. Translation gives CASSGTGGYYEQYF.

At least ten counts were recorded for this clonotype. V usage is TRBV6-5 and J usage is TRBJ1-1; weak D call: TRBD1 (6 bases). Germline V CDR1 and CDR2: MNHEY, SVGAGI. The V end lost 5 bases, the J end lost 3 bases, and 13 bases lay between the germline ends. The length of the CDR3 is 14 residues. The CDR3 DNA follows: TGTGCCAGCAGTAGACAGGCGGTGTACACTGAAGCTTTCTTT. It yields the protein CASSRQAVYTEAFF.

CDR3 nucleotides: TGTGCCAGCAGCCAAGGGGCGGGATACGAGCAGTACTTC. Amino acids: CASSQGAGYEQYF. This chain joins TRBV4-2 and TRBJ2-7; D possibly corresponds to TRBD2 (6 bases). The germline gives CDR1 LGHNA, CDR2 YNFKEQ. The CDR3 covers 13 residues. Between the trimmed V and J ends, which lost 1 base and 4 bases, there was a span of 8 bases.

By share, this clonotype ranks as medium-sized (0.01 to 0.1%). V usage is TRBV9 and J usage is TRBJ1-2; unclear D gene. Germline CDR1 and CDR2: SGDLS and YYNGEE. This CDR3 is 14 amino acids long. Trimming took 0 bases from V and 3 from J, leaving 9 bases between them. CDR3 residues: CASSVAKGDYGYTF. In nucleotides, the CDR3 is TGTGCCAGCAGCGTAGCGAAAGGAGACTATGGCTACACCTTC.

This clonotype was counted at least ten times. The V call is TRBV28, the J call TRBJ1-5; D perhaps matches TRBD1 (5 bases). CDR3 length: 12 residues. Trimming shortened V by 10 bases and J by 1 base, and 8 bases separated the two germline ends. Germline V CDR1 and CDR2: MDHEN, SYDVKM. CDR3 in DNA: TGTGCCACCAGGGTAAGCAATCAGCCCCAGCATTTT. Its protein is CATRVSNQPQHF.

This clonotype was detected once. One end of the junction is discordant with germline, which a read error may explain. The chain carries TRBV6-5 and TRBJ2-1; D gene uncertain. Germline V gene data show CDR1 as MNHEY and CDR2 as SVGAGI. This CDR3 contains 13 residues. The CDR3 DNA is TGTGCCAGCAGTTACGGGTTTCAGAATGAGCAGTCCTTC. This gives the protein CASSYGFQNEQSF.

The V call is TRBV20-1, the J call TRBJ2-5, with 8 bases identical to TRBD2. CDR1 and CDR2 from the germline V gene are DFQATT and SNEGSKA (reference sequence). CDR3 length: 14 residues. After removal of 3 bases from V and 11 bases from J, the junction contained 14 bases not matched to a gene. CDR3 nucleotides: TGCAGTGCTAGGAGAGCGGGAGTAGCAGGTACGCAGTACTTC. Its protein product is CSARRAGVAGTQYF.

The chain couples TRBV12-3 or TRBV12-4 to TRBJ2-7; TRBD2 agrees at 9 bases. The trim removed 5 bases at V and 4 bases at J, leaving 6 bases unmatched. The CDR3 extends over 14 amino acids. In DNA form, the CDR3 reads TGTGCCAGCAGTCCCAGCGGGAGGACGTACGAGCAGTACTTC. It specifies CASSPSGRTYEQYF.

This chain uses TRBV6-5 with TRBJ2-4; perhaps TRBD2 as D (6 bases). CDR3 size: 15 residues. Trimming pared 5 bases from V and 0 bases from J, leaving 11 bases between. Germline loops: CDR1 MNHEY, CDR2 SVGAGI. The DNA for the CDR3 is TGTGCCAGCAGTGGGGCAGCGGGAGCCAAAAACATTCAGTACTTC. Its translation is CASSGAAGAKNIQYF.

The V gene is TRBV2, the J gene TRBJ2-3; perhaps D is TRBD1 or TRBD2 (5 bases each). CDR1 is SNHLY and CDR2 is FYNNEI in the germline V gene. Between the trimmed V and J ends, which lost 9 bases and 4 bases, there was a span of 26 bases. This CDR3 spans 17 amino acids. In nucleotides, the CDR3 is TGTGCCAGTAGTCGCCGCCCTAGTGGGACGAGCGCAGATACGCAGTATTTT. It translates to CASSRRPSGTSADTQYF.

On this clonotype itself: A read error may account for a junction end that differs from germline. The rearrangement uses TRBV7-7 and TRBJ2-1, with TRBD2 identical over 15 bases. Germline loops: CDR1 SSHAT, CDR2 FNYEAQ (reference sequence). The CDR3 sequence is 16 residues long. CDR3 in DNA: TGTGCTAGCAGCTCGGGACTAGCGGGAGGCTACAATGAGCAGTTCTTC. Translation gives CASSSGLAGGYNEQFF.